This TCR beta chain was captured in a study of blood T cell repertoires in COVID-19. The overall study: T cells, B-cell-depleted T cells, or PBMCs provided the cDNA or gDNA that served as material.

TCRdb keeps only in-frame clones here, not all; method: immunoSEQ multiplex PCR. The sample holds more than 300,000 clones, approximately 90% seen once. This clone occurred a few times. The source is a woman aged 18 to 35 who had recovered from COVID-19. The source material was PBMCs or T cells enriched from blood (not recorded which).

Here the CDR3 reads CASSLGLGTNDNEQFF. CDR3 bases: TGTGCCAGCAGCTTGGGGTTGGGGACAAATGACAATGAGCAGTTCTTC. The chain recombines TRBV5-6 with TRBJ2-1, with D perhaps TRBD1 (6 bases). Germline V lookup: CDR1 SGHDT, CDR2 YYEEEE. There are 16 residues in the CDR3. Trimming stripped 0 bases from V and 5 bases from J, with 15 bases between.